This passage covers 12 T cell receptor beta chains from one sample sequenced in a study of cytomegalovirus exposure and HLA in healthy donors. Vbeta (60) and Jbeta (13) primers were used in the PCR. The repertoire was sequenced with immunoSEQ multiplex PCR; TCRdb's copy has only in-frame clones and lacks some. The table records about 200,000 clones, about two thirds of them present only once. Sequencing was carried out using PBMCs. These receptors were taken from a man between 40 and 49 years old in good health and CMV-seropositive.

The chain is built from TRBV4-1 and TRBJ2-7, with D possibly matching TRBD1 (5 bases). Germline loops: CDR1 MGHRA, CDR2 YSYEKL. The CDR3 is 16 residues long. Trimming stripped 2 bases from V and 3 bases from J, with 17 bases between. CDR3 sequence (DNA): TGCGCCAGCAGCCAAAATTTGGGGCAGTCGGACTACGAGCAGTACTTC. Amino acids: CASSQNLGQSDYEQYF.

This clone has just a few counts. V and J are TRBV6-5 and TRBJ1-2, with a tentative D call TRBD1 (6 bases). The CDR3 contains 14 residues. V was trimmed by 5 bases and J by 6 bases, leaving 16 bases between them. Germline V gene lookup returns CDR1 MNHEY and CDR2 SVGAGI. In DNA form, the CDR3 reads TGTGCCAGCAGTCGGCCGGGGGGGGCGAATGGCTACACCTTC. Residues: CASSRPGGANGYTF.

This chain joins TRBV5-8 and TRBJ1-2; possible D gene TRBD1, 6 bases. V lost 3 bases to trimming and J lost 6 bases, with 21 bases between them. Germline CDR1 reads SGHTS; CDR2 reads YDEGEE. The CDR3 loop spans 16 amino acids. The DNA of the CDR3 is TGTGCCAGCAGCTATTCGGGGGGCGAATTGTCCCATGGCTACACCTTC. This translates into CASSYSGGELSHGYTF.

The rearrangement joins TRBV2 to TRBJ1-1; 8 bases map to TRBD1. Germline assignment: CDR1 SNHLY and CDR2 FYNNEI. J gave up 0 bases and V 7 bases, and 7 bases lay outside the gene matches. This CDR3 contains 15 residues. CDR3 sequence reads: CASTSPDRVNTEAFF. In nucleotides, the CDR3 is TGTGCCAGCACATCGCCGGACAGGGTGAACACTGAAGCTTTCTTT.

The chain carries TRBV11-2 and TRBJ2-3, with 8 positions matching TRBD1. From germline, CDR1 is SGHAT and CDR2 FQNNGV. The CDR3 runs 15 residues. Trimming cost V 2 bases and J 0 bases; bases outside gene matches: 1. CDR3 DNA: TGTGCCAGCAGCTTAAACAGGGGGAGCACAGATACGCAGTATTTT. Its protein product is CASSLNRGSTDTQYF.

CDR3 in amino acids: CASSLEAGGEGEQYF. DNA of the CDR3: TGCGCCAGCAGCTTGGAAGCTGGCGGGGAGGGCGAGCAGTACTTC. The chain couples TRBV5-1 to TRBJ2-7; 7 bases agree with TRBD2. J was trimmed by 6 bases and V by 0 bases; bases with no gene match: 9. Germline CDR1 is SGHRS and CDR2 is YFSETQ. CDR3 length: 15 residues.

This chain joins TRBV28 and TRBJ2-7; weak D call: TRBD1 (6 bases). V dropped 6 bases and J dropped 0 bases, with 15 bases sitting between them. From germline, CDR1 is MDHEN and CDR2 SYDVKM. This CDR3 contains 15 residues. CDR3: CASSPTGIHSYEQYF. The CDR3, as DNA: TGTGCCAGCAGCCCCACAGGGATCCACTCCTACGAGCAGTACTTC.

This rearrangement joins TRBV29-1 to TRBJ2-7, with TRBD1 matching over 7 bases. This CDR3 spans 12 amino acids. Germline V lookup: CDR1 SQVTM, CDR2 ANQGSEA. Losses at the gene ends were 7 bases for V and 0 bases for J; bases not matched to a gene: 3. CDR3 region: CSARDSSYEQYF. The CDR3 bases are TGCAGCGCACGGGACAGCTCCTACGAGCAGTACTTC.

The CDR3 loop is CASGERDRDYEQYF. The CDR3 DNA reads as TGTGCCAGCGGCGAAAGGGACAGGGACTACGAGCAGTACTTC. The chain joins TRBV28 to TRBJ2-7, with 9 bases aligning to TRBD1. This CDR3 comprises 14 residues. Germline values: CDR1 MDHEN, CDR2 SYDVKM. The junction had 8 bases not matched to a gene; V was cut back by 8 bases and J by 3 bases.

V usage is TRBV19 and J usage is TRBJ1-1, with a tentative D call TRBD1 (5 bases). Germline V gene lookup returns CDR1 LNHDA and CDR2 SQIVND (reference sequence). V was trimmed by 4 bases and J by 7 bases, leaving 10 bases between them. CDR3 length: 12 residues. The CDR3 DNA follows: TGTGCCAGTAGTAGTAGGGGCGGTGAAGCTTTCTTT. It codes for CASSSRGGEAFF. The whole variable domain, filled in from reference TRBV19 and TRBJ1-1, reads DGGITQSPKYLFRKEGQNVTLSCEQNLNHDAMYWYRQDPGQGLRLIYYSQIVNDFQKGDIAEGYSVSREKKESFPLTVTSAQKNPTAFYLCASSSRGGEAFFGQGTRLTVV.

This chain links TRBV4-1 with TRBJ2-2; D uncertain. Germline CDR1 reads MGHRA; CDR2 reads YSYEKL. The CDR3 loop spans 14 amino acids. V lost 1 base and J 1 base, leaving 4 bases between the germline ends. This CDR3 reads CASSQVQNTGELFF. Written as DNA, the CDR3 is TGCGCCAGCAGCCAAGTACAGAACACCGGGGAGCTGTTTTTT.

The chain combines TRBV5-1 with TRBJ1-5; D call uncertain. V lost 0 bases and J 0 bases, leaving 7 bases between the germline ends. Germline CDR1 reads SGHRS; CDR2 reads YFSETQ. The CDR3 has 15 amino acids. The CDR3 spells CASSLEPYSNQPQHF. CDR3 in DNA: TGCGCCAGCAGCTTGGAGCCTTATAGCAATCAGCCCCAGCATTTT.